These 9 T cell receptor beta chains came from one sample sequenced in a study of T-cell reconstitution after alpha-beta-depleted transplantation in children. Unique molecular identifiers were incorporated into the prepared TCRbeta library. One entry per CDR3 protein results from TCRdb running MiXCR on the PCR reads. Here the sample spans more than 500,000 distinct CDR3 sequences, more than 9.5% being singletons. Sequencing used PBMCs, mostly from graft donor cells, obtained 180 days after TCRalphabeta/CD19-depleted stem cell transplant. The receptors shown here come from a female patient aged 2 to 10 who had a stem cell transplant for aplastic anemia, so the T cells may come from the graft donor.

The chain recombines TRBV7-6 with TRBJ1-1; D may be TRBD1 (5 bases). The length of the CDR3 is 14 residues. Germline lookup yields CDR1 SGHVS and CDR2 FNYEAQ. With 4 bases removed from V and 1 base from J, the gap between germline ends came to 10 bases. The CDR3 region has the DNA TGTGCCAGCAGCTCGGACGGACAGAACACTGAAGCTTTCTTT. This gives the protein CASSSDGQNTEAFF.

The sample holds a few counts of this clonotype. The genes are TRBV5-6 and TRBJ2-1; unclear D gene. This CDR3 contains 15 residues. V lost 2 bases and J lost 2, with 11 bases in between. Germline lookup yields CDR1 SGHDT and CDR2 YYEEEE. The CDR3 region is CASSLRPTTYNEQFF. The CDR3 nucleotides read TGTGCCAGCAGCTTACGACCCACAACCTACAATGAGCAGTTCTTC.

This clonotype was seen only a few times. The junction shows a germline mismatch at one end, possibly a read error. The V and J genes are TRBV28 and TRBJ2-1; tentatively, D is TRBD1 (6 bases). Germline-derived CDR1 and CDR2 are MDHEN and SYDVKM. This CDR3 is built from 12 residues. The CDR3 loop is CASNLQGREQFF. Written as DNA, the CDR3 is TGTGCCAGCAATTTACAGGGTCGTGAGCAGTTCTTC.

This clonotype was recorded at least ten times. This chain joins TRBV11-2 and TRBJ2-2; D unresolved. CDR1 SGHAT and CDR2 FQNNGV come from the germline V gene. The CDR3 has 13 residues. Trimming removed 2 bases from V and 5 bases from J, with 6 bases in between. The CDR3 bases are TGTGCCAGCAGCTTAACTCGGACCGGGGAGCTGTTTTTT. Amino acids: CASSLTRTGELFF.

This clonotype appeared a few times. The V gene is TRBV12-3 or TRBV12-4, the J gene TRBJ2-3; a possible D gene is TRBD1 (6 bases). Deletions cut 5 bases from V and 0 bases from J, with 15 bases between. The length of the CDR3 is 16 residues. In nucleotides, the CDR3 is TGTGCCAGCAGTCCCCGGACAGAAATTAGCACAGATACGCAGTATTTT. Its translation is CASSPRTEISTDTQYF.

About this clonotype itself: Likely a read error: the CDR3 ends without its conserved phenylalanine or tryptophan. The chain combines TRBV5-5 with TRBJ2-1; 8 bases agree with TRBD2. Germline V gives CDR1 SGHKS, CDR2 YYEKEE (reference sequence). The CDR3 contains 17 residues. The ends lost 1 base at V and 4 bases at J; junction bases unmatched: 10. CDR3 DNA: TGTGCCAGCAGCTTGCCTCTACTAGCGGTGGGATACAATGAGCAGTTCTTG. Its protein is CASSLPLLAVGYNEQFL.

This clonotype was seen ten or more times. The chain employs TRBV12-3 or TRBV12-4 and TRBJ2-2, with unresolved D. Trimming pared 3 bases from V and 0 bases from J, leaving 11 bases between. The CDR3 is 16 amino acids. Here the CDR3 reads CASSFLAGSNTGELFF. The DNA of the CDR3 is TGTGCCAGCAGTTTCTTGGCAGGATCGAACACCGGGGAGCTGTTTTTT.

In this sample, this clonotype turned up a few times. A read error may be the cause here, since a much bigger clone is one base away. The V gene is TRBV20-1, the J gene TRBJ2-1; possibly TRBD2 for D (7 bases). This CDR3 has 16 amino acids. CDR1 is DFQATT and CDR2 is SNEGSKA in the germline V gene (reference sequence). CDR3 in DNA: TGCACTGCTAGAGCCTCCCGGGGGGCACTTTACAATGAGCAGTTCTTC. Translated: CTARASRGALYNEQFF.

This CDR3 is CASSLLRTPSTDTQYF. CDR3 coding DNA: TGTGCCAGCAGCTTACTGCGGACCCCTAGCACAGATACGCAGTATTTT. The V and J genes are TRBV11-2 and TRBJ2-3; D gene unclear. Germline V CDR1 and CDR2: SGHAT, FQNNGV. CDR3 length: 16 amino acids. V was cut by 2 bases and J by 0 bases, with 12 bases left in between.